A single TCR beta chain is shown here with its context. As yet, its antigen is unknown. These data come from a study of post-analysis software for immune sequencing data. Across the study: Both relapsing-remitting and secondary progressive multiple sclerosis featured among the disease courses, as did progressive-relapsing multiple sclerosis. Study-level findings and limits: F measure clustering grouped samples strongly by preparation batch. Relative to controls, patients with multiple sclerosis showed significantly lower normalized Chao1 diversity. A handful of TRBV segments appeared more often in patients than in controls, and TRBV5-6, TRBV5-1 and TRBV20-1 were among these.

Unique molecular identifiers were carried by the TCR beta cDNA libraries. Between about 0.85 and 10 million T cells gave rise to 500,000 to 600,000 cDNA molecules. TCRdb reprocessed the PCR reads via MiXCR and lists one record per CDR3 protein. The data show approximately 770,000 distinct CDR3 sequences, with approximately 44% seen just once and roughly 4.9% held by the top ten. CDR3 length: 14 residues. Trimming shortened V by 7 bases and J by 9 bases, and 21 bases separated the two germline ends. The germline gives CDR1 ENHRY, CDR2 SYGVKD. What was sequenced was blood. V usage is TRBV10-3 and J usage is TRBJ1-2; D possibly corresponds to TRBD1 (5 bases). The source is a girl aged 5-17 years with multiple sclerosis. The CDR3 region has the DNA TGTGCCATCAAGGTCTCGACAGATACTATGAGCTACACCTTC. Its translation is CAIKVSTDTMSYTF.